This is a list of T cell receptor beta chains from one sample in a study of T-cell memory formation after mild COVID-19. TCRdb itself ran the 5' RACE reads through MiXCR, one entry per CDR3 protein. The sample includes about 610,000 distinct CDR3 sequences, 17% of them seen just once. Sequenced sample: PBMCs or a T cell subset sorted from them (not recorded which). These receptors originate from an adult woman who had mild COVID-19 (a few samples of this study predate the infection). Cell type and time point are not known. The CDR3 runs from the conserved cysteine through the conserved F or W. The D gene is left open where the match is weak. Some rows have no size entry. The others give once, few or many, or a class for an expanded clone.

TRBV19	TRBD2	-	TRBJ2-1	CATAGTIYNEQFF	TGTGCCACTGCCGGGACTATCTACAATGAGCAGTTCTTC
TRBV19	TRBD1	-	TRBJ2-5	CATTKGQNQETQYF	TGTGCCACTACGAAGGGACAGAACCAAGAGACCCAGTACTTC
TRBV7-9	-	once	TRBJ1-6	CASREGQGNSPLHF	TGTGCCAGCAGGGAAGGCCAGGGGAATTCACCCCTCCACTTT
TRBV4-1	TRBD2	few	TRBJ2-3	CASSHDGLAGGTDTQYF	TGCGCCAGCAGCCACGACGGTCTAGCGGGGGGCACAGATACGCAGTATTTT
TRBV12-3/TRBV12-4	TRBD1	few	TRBJ1-4	CASRRTGLDEKLFF	TGTGCCAGCAGGAGGACAGGGTTGGATGAAAAACTGTTTTTT
TRBV2	TRBD2	-	TRBJ2-2	CASSDLAGGFGGELFF	TGTGCCAGCAGTGACTTAGCGGGGGGATTCGGCGGGGAGCTGTTTTTT
TRBV6-6	-	-	TRBJ2-3	CASGSPLQDTQYF	TGTGCCAGCGGGAGCCCTCTGCAAGATACGCAGTATTTT
TRBV7-9	TRBD2	few	TRBJ2-7	CASSLESGNGEQYF	TGTGCCAGCAGCTTAGAAAGCGGGAACGGCGAGCAGTACTTC
TRBV5-1	TRBD2	few	TRBJ2-7	CASSPLASGAPSYEQYF	TGCGCCAGCAGCCCGTTGGCTAGCGGGGCCCCCTCCTACGAGCAGTACTTC
TRBV18	TRBD1	-	TRBJ1-1	CASSPTGEWRTEAFF	TGTGCCAGCTCACCCACAGGGGAATGGAGGACTGAAGCTTTCTTT
TRBV3-1	-	-	TRBJ2-1	CASSQAYEQFF	TGTGCCAGCAGCCAAGCTTACGAGCAGTTCTTC
TRBV24-1	-	-	TRBJ2-3	CATSGLEGVRTDTQYF	TGTGCCACCAGTGGGTTAGAGGGTGTTAGAACAGATACGCAGTATTTT
TRBV6-2/TRBV6-3	-	-	TRBJ2-7	CASSYYGPSYEQYF	TGTGCCAGCAGTTACTACGGACCATCCTACGAGCAGTACTTC
TRBV5-1	-	few	TRBJ2-2	CASSPNPGVPAGELFF	TGCGCCAGCAGCCCTAACCCCGGGGTACCGGCCGGGGAGCTGTTTTTT
TRBV7-9	TRBD2	few	TRBJ2-1	CASSLGSSGRGARYNEQFF	TGTGCCAGCAGCTTAGGTTCTAGCGGGAGGGGTGCTCGTTACAATGAGCAGTTCTTC
TRBV7-8	-	-	TRBJ1-1	CASSLGGTQAFF	TGTGCCAGCAGCTTAGGCGGGACCCAAGCTTTCTTT
TRBV9	-	-	TRBJ2-2	CASSVGILGTGELFF	TGTGCCAGCAGCGTCGGAATCCTGGGCACCGGGGAGCTGTTTTTT
TRBV5-4	TRBD2	-	TRBJ2-3	CASSLGTSGSQVDTQYF	TGTGCCAGCAGCCTGGGGACTAGCGGGAGTCAAGTGGATACGCAGTATTTT
TRBV20-1	TRBD1	-	TRBJ1-2	CSASTLSGTVNGTGGYTF	TGCAGTGCTAGCACCCTATCGGGGACAGTGAACGGTACGGGTGGCTACACCTTC
TRBV5-1	TRBD1	-	TRBJ1-1	CASSDTDGQGRLNTEAFF	TGCGCCAGCAGCGACACCGACGGACAGGGGAGATTGAACACTGAAGCTTTCTTT
TRBV18	TRBD1	few	TRBJ2-3	CASSRQTGSTDTQYF	TGTGCCAGCTCGCGGCAGACAGGGAGCACAGATACGCAGTATTTT
TRBV12-3/TRBV12-4	-	few	TRBJ1-2	CASTSTSFYGYTF	TGTGCCAGCACCTCGACATCGTTCTATGGCTACACCTTC
TRBV7-9	-	many	TRBJ2-3	CASSLAVTDTQYF	TGTGCCAGCAGCTTAGCGGTCACAGATACGCAGTATTTT
TRBV5-1	-	-	TRBJ1-1	CASSLSRRTDTEAFF	TGCGCCAGCAGCTTGTCCAGACGGACAGACACTGAAGCTTTCTTT
TRBV11-1	TRBD1	once	TRBJ2-3	CASSFSGTGPQDTQYF	TGTGCCAGCAGCTTTTCCGGGACAGGACCTCAAGATACGCAGTATTTT
TRBV7-8	TRBD2	-	TRBJ2-7	CASSPTHSGSNYEQYF	TGTGCCAGCAGCCCTACCCATAGCGGGAGTAACTACGAGCAGTACTTC
TRBV6-5	TRBD1	few	TRBJ1-5	CASSHRDRGQPQHF	TGTGCCAGCAGTCACCGGGACAGGGGTCAGCCCCAGCATTTT
TRBV3-1	-	many	TRBJ2-5	CASSQSGQEKRGQETQYF	TGTGCCAGCAGCCAATCGGGACAGGAGAAGCGGGGACAAGAGACCCAGTACTTC
TRBV5-5	-	few	TRBJ1-1	CASSYQGHTEAFF	TGTGCCAGCAGCTATCAGGGCCACACTGAAGCTTTCTTT
TRBV5-4	TRBD1	-	TRBJ2-1	CASSLEGGLYNEQFF	TGTGCCAGCAGCTTGGAAGGGGGCCTTTACAATGAGCAGTTCTTC
TRBV5-1	-	-	TRBJ1-3	CASSLLEGRNSGNTIYF	TGCGCCAGCAGCTTGTTGGAGGGCAGAAACTCTGGAAACACCATATATTTT
TRBV7-2	TRBD2	-	TRBJ2-1	CASSSQTSGYNEQFF	TGTGCCAGCAGCTCCCAGACTAGCGGCTACAATGAGCAGTTCTTC
TRBV9	-	-	TRBJ2-2	CASSPRQENTGELFF	TGTGCCAGCAGCCCGCGACAGGAGAACACCGGGGAGCTGTTTTTT
TRBV2	-	-	TRBJ2-7	CASSEAGGTVTYYEQYF	TGTGCCAGCAGTGAAGCCGGCGGGACAGTAACCTACTACGAGCAGTACTTC
TRBV7-9	TRBD2	-	TRBJ2-7	CASTGEGSYEQYF	TGTGCCAGCACCGGGGAGGGGTCCTACGAGCAGTACTTC
TRBV10-3	TRBD1	-	TRBJ1-5	CAISTGTDGQPQHF	TGTGCCATCAGTACCGGGACAGATGGTCAGCCCCAGCATTTT
TRBV9	-	many	TRBJ2-3	CARPGASDSTSTDTQYF	TGTGCCAGACCTGGGGCTAGCGATTCAACTAGCACAGATACGCAGTATTTT
TRBV7-9	-	-	TRBJ1-2	CASSLAGGYTF	TGTGCCAGCAGCTTAGCAGGGGGCTACACCTTC
TRBV29-1	-	-	TRBJ1-5	CSVAENSNQPQHF	TGCAGCGTTGCTGAGAATAGCAATCAGCCCCAGCATTTT
TRBV20-1	-	-	TRBJ2-1	CSARDILGGIGDEQFF	TGCAGTGCTAGAGATATTTTAGGCGGGATAGGGGATGAGCAGTTCTTC
TRBV6-5	-	-	TRBJ1-3	CASTPGDYSGNTIYF	TGTGCCAGCACTCCAGGGGATTACTCTGGAAACACCATATATTTT
TRBV12-3/TRBV12-4	-	-	TRBJ2-1	CASSLGWGGLGDNEQFF	TGTGCCAGCAGTTTAGGCTGGGGGGGGCTCGGAGACAATGAGCAGTTCTTC
TRBV30	-	-	TRBJ2-1	CAWSLLTGLYNEQFF	TGTGCCTGGAGTCTCCTGACAGGACTTTACAATGAGCAGTTCTTC
TRBV6-2/TRBV6-3	TRBD2	-	TRBJ2-1	CASSYSGLAGGISYNEQFF	TGTGCCAGCAGTTACTCTGGACTAGCGGGAGGCATTTCCTACAATGAGCAGTTCTTC
TRBV4-1	-	-	TRBJ1-1	CASSQDTRGDTEAFF	TGCGCCAGCAGCCAAGATACCCGGGGGGACACTGAAGCTTTCTTT
TRBV20-1	TRBD2	-	TRBJ2-7	CSASPSSGTHYEQYF	TGCAGTGCTAGCCCCTCTAGCGGGACTCACTACGAGCAGTACTTC
TRBV20-1	TRBD2	-	TRBJ2-1	CSARDGSGGPNEQFF	TGCAGTGCTAGAGATGGGTCGGGAGGGCCAAATGAGCAGTTCTTC
TRBV11-1	-	-	TRBJ2-7	CASSLRGRGYEQYF	TGTGCCAGCAGCTTACGGGGCCGTGGGTACGAGCAGTACTTC
TRBV3-1	TRBD1	few	TRBJ1-1	CASSQPQGDGTEAFF	TGTGCCAGCAGCCAACCACAGGGGGACGGCACTGAAGCTTTCTTT
TRBV25-1	-	few	TRBJ2-7	CASSERGREYEQYF	TGTGCCAGCAGTGAACGAGGAAGGGAGTACGAGCAGTACTTC
TRBV15	-	-	TRBJ1-2	CATSRDPEGNYGYTF	TGTGCCACCAGCAGAGATCCCGAGGGAAACTATGGCTACACCTTC
TRBV5-1	-	few	TRBJ1-1	CASSFEAGAGTEAFF	TGCGCCAGCAGCTTCGAGGCAGGGGCGGGCACTGAAGCTTTCTTT
TRBV29-1	-	-	TRBJ2-3	CSVELGHLGTDTQYF	TGCAGCGTTGAGCTGGGACACCTCGGCACAGATACGCAGTATTTT
TRBV10-3	TRBD1	-	TRBJ1-4	CAISESGQNEKLFF	TGTGCCATCAGTGAGTCGGGACAGAATGAAAAACTGTTTTTT
TRBV4-3	-	-	TRBJ2-1	CASSQSMGTQYNEQFF	TGCGCCAGCAGCCAGAGTATGGGGACACAATACAATGAGCAGTTCTTC
TRBV2	TRBD1	few	TRBJ2-7	CASSVEGTGAYEQYF	TGTGCCAGCAGTGTAGAGGGGACAGGCGCCTACGAGCAGTACTTC
TRBV9	TRBD2	-	TRBJ2-1	CASSVVAGGDPLNEQFF	TGTGCCAGCAGCGTAGTAGCGGGGGGCGATCCCCTCAATGAGCAGTTCTTC
TRBV18	TRBD2	once	TRBJ2-1	CASSPRTSGGYSYNEQFF	TGTGCCAGCTCACCCCGAACTAGCGGGGGTTACTCCTACAATGAGCAGTTCTTC
TRBV12-3/TRBV12-4	TRBD2	-	TRBJ2-3	CASSLGGTRSTDTQYF	TGTGCCAGCAGTTTAGGGGGGACTAGGAGCACAGATACGCAGTATTTT
TRBV20-1	TRBD2	-	TRBJ2-3	CSARGGLAGTTDTQYF	TGCAGTGCTAGAGGGGGACTAGCGGGGACCACAGATACGCAGTATTTT